The 16 T cell receptor beta chains below all came from one sample that was sequenced in a study of T-cell memory formation after mild COVID-19. Via MiXCR, TCRdb re-called the 5' RACE reads, giving one row per CDR3 protein. Of roughly 340,000 distinct CDR3 sequences listed, roughly 20% were seen once; the top ten hold under 25%. Specimen: PBMCs or a T cell subset sorted from them (not recorded which). The receptors were sampled from a man in his late teens or twenties who had mild COVID-19 (a few samples of this study predate the infection). Cell type and time point are not known.

There are a few counts of this clonotype. V gene TRBV7-2 combines with J gene TRBJ2-7; tentative D call: TRBD1 (6 bases). The CDR3 runs 13 residues. The germline V gene encodes CDR1 SGHTA and CDR2 FQGNSA. V lost 4 bases and J 7 bases, leaving 14 bases between the germline ends. The CDR3 DNA follows: TGTGCCAGCAGCTATCAGGGGAATGGGGAGCAGTACTTC. It encodes CASSYQGNGEQYF.

The chain combines TRBV2 with TRBJ2-5; TRBD1 matches 11 bases. The CDR3 is 15 amino acids. Germline trimming cut 7 bases from V and 1 base from J; bases unmatched to any gene: 5. Germline V gene lookup returns CDR1 SNHLY and CDR2 FYNNEI. For the CDR3, the DNA is TGTGCCAGCACGGACAGGGGGCAGTTCCAAGAGACCCAGTACTTC. Its translation: CASTDRGQFQETQYF.

The J gene is TRBJ1-1, the V gene TRBV9; perhaps TRBD1 as D (5 bases). V shed 8 bases and J shed 5 bases, with 13 bases lying between them. The CDR3 contains 12 residues. CDR1 and CDR2 (germline): SGDLS, YYNGEE. The CDR3 DNA reads as TGTGCCAGTGGGGGGGACGAGACTGAAGCTTTCTTT. It codes for CASGGDETEAFF.

This sequence joins TRBV12-3 or TRBV12-4 and TRBJ1-2; D not resolved. The V end was cut by 5 bases, the J end by 7 bases, with 11 bases between. The CDR3 has 12 residues. CDR3 sequence: CASSENWGGYTF. The CDR3 DNA follows: TGTGCCAGCAGTGAGAATTGGGGTGGCTACACCTTC.

This clonotype has more than one count but fewer than ten. The J gene is TRBJ2-7, the V gene TRBV7-8; tentative D call: TRBD2 (7 bases). This CDR3 contains 11 residues. Germline lookup yields CDR1 SGHVS and CDR2 FQNEAQ. CDR3 bases: TGTGCGAGCGGGACACTTTACGAGCAGTACTTC. Translation gives CASGTLYEQYF.

This clonotype was observed a handful of times. The chain uses TRBV7-2 and TRBJ2-7; either TRBD1 or TRBD2 may supply D (7 bases each). Germline values: CDR1 SGHTA, CDR2 FQGNSA. Trimming cost V 5 bases and J 6 bases, with 20 bases left between them. The CDR3 has 15 amino acids. CDR3 residues: CASSRNRGPGGEQYF. The CDR3 nucleotides are TGTGCCAGCAGCAGGAACAGGGGCCCGGGGGGCGAGCAGTACTTC.

The chain has TRBV6-2 or TRBV6-3 and TRBJ2-1, with D uncertain. The V end was cut by 0 bases, the J end by 8 bases, with 5 bases between. This CDR3 region has 12 residues. Looked up from germline, CDR1 is MNHEY and CDR2 is SVGEGT. CDR3 region: CASSYSMDEQFF. The CDR3 DNA reads TGTGCCAGCAGTTACTCGATGGATGAGCAGTTCTTC.

J is TRBJ2-7 and V is TRBV28; D tentatively fits TRBD1 or TRBD2 (5 bases each). Between the trimmed V and J ends, which lost 10 bases and 6 bases, there was a span of 19 bases. The V gene's germline CDR1 is MDHEN and CDR2 SYDVKM. CDR3 size: 13 residues. CDR3: CATGTASLAEQYV. The CDR3 DNA reads as TGTGCCACCGGGACGGCGAGTCTGGCCGAGCAGTACGTC.

This clonotype has more than one count but fewer than ten. The rearrangement uses TRBV7-9 and TRBJ2-4, with D possibly TRBD1 on 5 matching bases. Trimming stripped 5 bases from V and 8 bases from J, with 22 bases between. CDR3 length: 16 residues. Germline CDR1 reads SEHNR; CDR2 reads FQNEAQ (reference sequence). Here the CDR3 DNA reads TGTGCCAGCAGCCCCGAACCAGGGCTTGGGGATCACATTCAGTACTTC. Its translation: CASSPEPGLGDHIQYF.

This chain connects TRBV7-6 to TRBJ2-5; possibly TRBD1 for D (6 bases). Germline CDR1 and CDR2: SGHVS and FNYEAQ. V dropped 6 bases and J dropped 2 bases, with 13 bases sitting between them. CDR3 length equals 14 residues. CDR3 loop: CASRLQGQQETQYF. CDR3 DNA: TGTGCCAGCAGATTACAGGGACAACAAGAGACCCAGTACTTC.

The chain combines TRBV28 with TRBJ1-4, with a weak D call TRBD1 (5 bases). This CDR3 region has 15 residues. The germline CDR1 and CDR2 sequences are MDHEN and SYDVKM. Trimming took 1 base from V and 8 from J, leaving 14 bases between them. Here the CDR3 reads CASSLSTGTGEKLFF. As DNA, the CDR3 is TGTGCCAGCAGTTTATCCACCGGGACGGGGGAAAAACTGTTTTTT.

The CDR3 here is CASSSAAESSTDTQYF. The CDR3 DNA is TGTGCCAGCAGCTCAGCAGCGGAGTCTAGCACAGATACGCAGTATTTT. The chain uses TRBV11-3 and TRBJ2-3; D is possibly TRBD2 (5 bases). CDR3 length: 16 amino acids. V was cut by 4 bases and J by 0 bases, with 14 bases left in between. Germline CDR1 SGHNT, CDR2 YENEEA.

This clonotype was counted only a few times. This chain uses TRBV29-1 with TRBJ1-3, with no clear D. Per germline, CDR1 SQVTM and CDR2 ANQGSEA. This CDR3 is built from 14 residues. Deletions cut 4 bases from V and 0 bases from J, with 10 bases between. The CDR3 reads CSVGISPSGNTIYF. The CDR3 DNA is TGCAGCGTTGGAATAAGTCCCTCTGGAAACACCATATATTTT.

The V and J genes are TRBV7-2 and TRBJ1-2; D is perhaps TRBD1 (5 bases). This CDR3 is 13 amino acids long. V was shortened by 2 bases and J by 2 bases, with 6 bases between the two germline ends. Germline values: CDR1 SGHTA, CDR2 FQGNSA. DNA of the CDR3: TGTGCCAGCAGCTTACCAGGGAACTATGGCTACACCTTC. Translated, it gives CASSLPGNYGYTF.

There are many counts of this clonotype. J is TRBJ1-1 and V is TRBV10-3, with no clear D. V shed 0 bases and J shed 3 bases, with 8 bases lying between them. The CDR3 spans 14 residues. Germline V CDR1 and CDR2: ENHRY, SYGVKD. CDR3 DNA: TGTGCCATCAGTGAGTCGTGGGAGGACACTGAAGCTTTCTTT. Its translation is CAISESWEDTEAFF.

In its sample, this clonotype was seen many times. The chain uses TRBV6-5 and TRBJ1-5; 7 bases match TRBD1. In germline, CDR1 is MNHEY, CDR2 SVGAGI. V lost 0 bases and J lost 6; bases outside the gene matches: 2. The CDR3 covers 14 residues. The CDR3 region is CASSYSGGTQPQHF. The CDR3 DNA follows: TGTGCCAGCAGTTACTCAGGGGGCACTCAGCCCCAGCATTTT.